These 24 T cell receptor beta chains were sequenced from one sample in a study of Ad26.COV2.S vaccination and SARS-CoV-2 variants. This sample's treatment: around 19 received Ad26.COV2.S at low or high dose, single or two shots; 5 received placebo; per-sample allocation not given. Collection of samples fell on day 63 after the first vaccine or placebo injection. TCRdb keeps only in-frame clones here, not all; method: immunoSEQ multiplex PCR. Among 350,000 to 450,000 clones listed, approximately 84% were seen once. The sample in question was peripheral blood, obtained in a trial of Ad26.COV2.S vaccine versus placebo. These receptors were collected from a person between 18 and 65 years old who received the Ad26.COV2.S COVID-19 vaccine or a placebo.

The chain is built from TRBV7-2 and TRBJ2-5; 8 nucleotides align to TRBD2. J gave up 1 base and V 0 bases, and 4 bases lay outside the gene matches. The CDR3 runs 16 residues. Germline values: CDR1 SGHTA, CDR2 FQGNSA. DNA for the CDR3: TGTGCCAGCAGCTTAGCGCGCGGGGGGCTCCAAGAGACCCAGTACTTC. This sequence encodes CASSLARGGLQETQYF.

This sequence joins TRBV6-5 and TRBJ1-3; no clear D. The CDR3 is made up of 16 amino acids. V was trimmed by 0 bases and J by 3 bases, leaving 12 bases between them. The germline V gene encodes CDR1 MNHEY and CDR2 SVGAGI. The CDR3 bases are TGTGCCAGCAGTTACTCGAACCGGGGTAATGGAAACACCATATATTTT. It yields the protein CASSYSNRGNGNTIYF.

V gene TRBV30 combines with J gene TRBJ2-3; D is undetermined. CDR1 and CDR2 from the germline V gene are GTSNPN and SVGIG (reference sequence). Between the trimmed V and J ends, which lost 4 bases and 7 bases, there was a span of 9 bases. The CDR3 covers 11 residues. Here the CDR3 reads CAWKVGNTQYF. The DNA of the CDR3 is TGTGCCTGGAAGGTAGGGAATACGCAGTATTTT.

The rearrangement joins TRBV4-1 to TRBJ1-1; 8 bases are a match to TRBD1. V trimming: 4 bases; J trimming: 1 base; junction bases outside the gene matches: 5. The germline CDR1 and CDR2 sequences are MGHRA and YSYEKL. The CDR3 has 15 amino acids. In DNA form, the CDR3 reads TGCGCCAGCAGCCGTCCCGGGACAGGGAACACTGAAGCTTTCTTT. Translated: CASSRPGTGNTEAFF.

The chain combines TRBV7-9 with TRBJ1-1; 9 bases fit TRBD1. The germline CDR1 and CDR2 sequences are SEHNR and FQNEAQ (reference sequence). The CDR3 is made up of 18 amino acids. The ends lost 0 bases at V and 1 base at J; junction bases unmatched: 9. CDR3 nucleotides: TGTGCCAGCAGCTTAGCCAGGGTGACAGGGGGTAGGAACACTGAAGCTTTCTTT. This sequence encodes CASSLARVTGGRNTEAFF.

A few counts support this clone. The rearrangement uses TRBV27 and TRBJ2-1; tentatively, D is TRBD2 (6 bases). CDR1 MNHEY and CDR2 SMNVEV come from the germline V gene (reference sequence). Trimming stripped 2 bases from V and 4 bases from J, with 12 bases between. This CDR3 has 15 amino acids. The CDR3 nucleotides are TGTGCCAGCAGTTTACTGGGTGGGACTTACAATGAGCAGTTCTTC. Residues: CASSLLGGTYNEQFF.

CDR3 protein: CAISEEEYEQYF. The CDR3 DNA reads TGTGCCATCAGTGAGGAAGAATACGAGCAGTACTTC. The chain recombines TRBV10-3 with TRBJ2-7; D uncertain. Germline V gene data show CDR1 as ENHRY and CDR2 as SYGVKD. V dropped 2 bases and J dropped 4 bases, with 6 bases sitting between them. This CDR3 comprises 12 residues.

This chain uses TRBV4-3 with TRBJ1-1; D possibly corresponds to TRBD1 (5 bases). Germline values: CDR1 LGHNA, CDR2 YSLEER. The V and J ends lost 0 bases and 3 bases respectively, with 8 bases between them. The CDR3 is made up of 14 amino acids. The CDR3 is CASSQDFRDTEAFF. The CDR3 region has the DNA TGCGCCAGCAGCCAAGATTTCAGGGACACTGAAGCTTTCTTT.

The V gene is TRBV20-1, the J gene TRBJ2-6; maybe TRBD2 (6 bases). CDR1 is DFQATT, CDR2 SNEGSKA, per germline (reference sequence). The CDR3 totals 15 residues. V shed 3 bases and J shed 3 bases, with 12 bases lying between them. CDR3 loop: CSASTWGDGANVLTF. In nucleotides, the CDR3 is TGCAGTGCTAGTACCTGGGGGGATGGGGCCAACGTCCTGACTTTC.

A note on this clone: A read error may account for a junction end that differs from germline. V usage is TRBV28 and J usage is TRBJ2-4; TRBD1 agrees at 9 bases. The germline V gene encodes CDR1 MDHEN and CDR2 SYDVKM. This CDR3 region has 11 residues. In DNA, the CDR3 is TGTGCCAGCAGTTCGACACGGGACAGGGACTTC. Protein sequence: CASSSTRDRDF.

The J gene is TRBJ2-5, the V gene TRBV10-3; D not certain. This CDR3 is built from 13 residues. V shed 7 bases and J shed 2 bases, with 11 bases lying between them. The germline V gene has CDR1 ENHRY and CDR2 SYGVKD. CDR3 in DNA: TGTGCCATCAATCGGCAGCCTCAAGAGACCCAGTACTTC. It translates to CAINRQPQETQYF.

This chain joins TRBV7-9 and TRBJ1-6; possibly TRBD1 for D (5 bases). V was clipped by 2 bases and J by 17 bases, with 10 bases between them. Germline V gene lookup returns CDR1 SEHNR and CDR2 FQNEAQ (reference sequence). CDR3 length equals 11 residues. CDR3 residues: CASSLQGEVHF. The DNA for the CDR3 is TGTGCCAGCAGCTTACAGGGTGAGGTCCACTTT.

This chain links TRBV9 with TRBJ2-7; D is uncertain. The CDR3 has 15 residues. V lost 4 bases and J 4 bases, leaving 18 bases between the germline ends. Germline assignment: CDR1 SGDLS and CDR2 YYNGEE. The CDR3 spells CASSPQVESIYEQYF. The CDR3 nucleotides read TGTGCCAGCAGCCCTCAAGTTGAGTCTATATACGAGCAGTACTTC.

The V gene is TRBV7-9, the J gene TRBJ2-2; D is ambiguous. Germline V lookup: CDR1 SEHNR, CDR2 FQNEAQ (reference sequence). CDR3 length equals 13 residues. V lost 5 bases and J 2 bases, leaving 6 bases between the germline ends. DNA of the CDR3: TGTGCCAGCAGCAAGCCAAACACCGGGGAGCTGTTTTTT. Translated: CASSKPNTGELFF.

This chain connects TRBV6-2 or TRBV6-3 to TRBJ1-6; D unclear. Trimming pared 5 bases from V and 4 bases from J, leaving 9 bases between. The CDR3 is made up of 14 amino acids. CDR1 and CDR2 from the germline V gene are MNHEY and SVGEGT. CDR3 loop: CASSGSIYNSPLHF. CDR3 DNA: TGTGCCAGCAGTGGGAGCATTTATAATTCACCCCTCCACTTT.

A note on this clone: One end of the junction fails to match germline, which may point to a read error. The chain recombines TRBV15 with TRBJ1-2; D gene ambiguous. The CDR3 spans 12 residues. The germline CDR1 and CDR2 sequences are LNHNV and YYDKDF (reference sequence). CDR3 nucleotides: TGTGCCACCAGCCCGCGGGAGGGTGTGGAAAACTTC. Protein sequence: CATSPREGVENF.

The chain couples TRBV19 to TRBJ1-1; TRBD1 matches 7 bases. With 7 bases clipped from V and 2 bases from J, the junction kept 7 bases outside the gene matches. Germline V gene data show CDR1 as LNHDA and CDR2 as SQIVND (reference sequence). The CDR3 contains 14 residues. The DNA for the CDR3 is TGTGCCAGTACAGGGGGGATAACCAACACTGAAGCTTTCTTT. Translated, it gives CASTGGITNTEAFF.

The CDR3 sequence is CSVDPTGLNEKLFF. In nucleotides, the CDR3 is TGCAGCGTTGACCCGACAGGGCTTAATGAAAAACTGTTTTTT. The rearrangement links TRBV29-1 to TRBJ1-4, with 7 bases fitting TRBD1. Germline CDR1 SQVTM, CDR2 ANQGSEA. V shed 3 bases, J shed 4 bases, and the junction held 5 bases outside the gene matches. CDR3 length: 14 amino acids.

The sample holds one count of this clone. This chain uses TRBV10-2 with TRBJ2-5; 13 bases agree with TRBD2. The CDR3 runs 17 residues. Germline V gives CDR1 WSHSY, CDR2 SAAADI. Trimming cost V 3 bases and J 4 bases; bases outside gene matches: 8. The CDR3 sequence is CASSDRLGLAGRETQYF. CDR3 sequence (DNA): TGCGCCAGCAGTGATCGCCTGGGACTAGCGGGACGAGAGACCCAGTACTTC.

The rearrangement joins TRBV3-1 (or the pseudogene TRBV3-2) to TRBJ1-3; D not resolved. Per the germline V gene, CDR1 is LGHDT and CDR2 is YNNKEL (reference sequence). Trimming took off 1 base at V and 0 bases at J, with 16 bases between the two ends. This CDR3 is built from 18 residues. CDR3 region: CASSQGEVRIASGNTIYF. CDR3 in DNA: TGTGCCAGCAGCCAAGGAGAGGTTAGGATTGCCTCTGGAAACACCATATATTTT.

V and J are TRBV7-8 and TRBJ1-5; no clear D gene. CDR3 length: 17 residues. The ends were cut back, 4 bases at V and 2 bases at J, with 18 bases in the middle. Germline loops: CDR1 SGHVS, CDR2 FQNEAQ. The CDR3 nucleotides read TGTGCCAGCAGCTCGTACCGGGTCCCAGAACGCAATCAGCCCCAGCATTTT. This encodes CASSSYRVPERNQPQHF. The variable domain in full, completed from reference TRBV7-8 and TRBJ1-5, reads GAGVSQSPRYKVAKRGQDVALRCDPISGHVSLFWYQQALGQGPEFLTYFQNEAQLDKSGLPSDRFFAERPEGSVSTLKIQRTQQEDSAVYLCASSSYRVPERNQPQHFGDGTRLSIL.

Concerning this clone: Additional DNA sequences in this sample encode the identical CDR3. The CDR3 protein is CASSRDRGYEQYF. CDR3 nucleotides: TGTGCCAGTAGCCGGGACCGGGGCTACGAGCAGTACTTC. The chain combines TRBV19 with TRBJ2-7; perhaps D is TRBD1 or TRBD2 (5 bases each). The germline CDR1 and CDR2 sequences are LNHDA and SQIVND (reference sequence). The CDR3 sequence is 13 residues long. V was trimmed by 6 bases and J by 3 bases, leaving 12 bases between them.

This clone was seen a handful of times. The chain combines TRBV2 with TRBJ2-3; the D gene is possibly TRBD2 (6 bases). Trimming stripped 4 bases from V and 2 bases from J, with 10 bases between. Germline CDR1 reads SNHLY; CDR2 reads FYNNEI. The CDR3 runs 14 residues. The CDR3 DNA sequence: TGTGCCAGCAGTGGGGGACTTCTCACAGATACGCAGTATTTT. Residues: CASSGGLLTDTQYF. The full variable domain, in which reference TRBV2 and TRBJ2-3 provide the parts outside the CDR3, is EPEVTQTPSHQVTQMGQEVILRCVPISNHLYFYWYRQILGQKVEFLVSFYNNEISEKSEIFDDQFSVERPDGSNFTLKIRSTKLEDSAMYFCASSGGLLTDTQYFGPGTRLTVL.

The chain carries TRBV10-3 and TRBJ2-7; D may correspond to TRBD1 or TRBD2 (6 bases each). This CDR3 region has 16 residues. V dropped 0 bases and J dropped 3 bases, with 15 bases sitting between them. Germline V gene lookup returns CDR1 ENHRY and CDR2 SYGVKD. CDR3 coding DNA: TGTGCCATCAGTGAGTCGTATCTAGGGGGGAACTACGAGCAGTACTTC. It encodes CAISESYLGGNYEQYF.